This is a list of T cell receptor beta chains from one sample in a study of T cell repertoires in cytomegalovirus infection. TCRdb reprocessed the reads with MiXCR, giving one entry per CDR3 protein. The repertoire holds about 140,000 distinct CDR3 sequences, with roughly a third as singletons. These receptors are not linked to any known antigen. The specimen was CD8+ T cells from cultured PBMCs, collected from culture after CMV antigen stimulation. The receptors were sampled from a human donor in good health (CMV status not recorded). Some clones in this sample may be carry-over from other donors' samples. CDR3s include the opening cysteine and the closing phenylalanine or tryptophan. A D gene is named only where the DNA matches it firmly. Not every row has a clone size; where given, it reads once, few, many or a size class.

NA | TRBJ2-7 | NA | TRBV9 | TGTGCCAGCAGCGTAAACCCGGACAGTTCGAGCTCCTACGAGCAGTACTTC | CASSVNPDSSSSYEQYF
NA | TRBJ1-4 | NA | TRBV28 | TGTGCCAGCAGTTTTGGACAGAGATATGAAAAACTGTTTTTT | CASSFGQRYEKLFF
NA | TRBJ2-7 | many | TRBV5-8 | TGTGCCAGCAGTCGGCGGGGGACAGGTCGCGAGCAGTACTTC | CASSRRGTGREQYF
TRBD1 | TRBJ1-1 | few | TRBV29-1 | TGCAGCGTGATACCTCGGCAGGGGGCAGAGGCTTTCTTT | CSVIPRQGAEAFF
TRBD1 | TRBJ1-5 | few | TRBV27 | TGTGCCAGCAGTTGGGACAGGGCACATCAGCCCCAGCATTTT | CASSWDRAHQPQHF
TRBD1 | TRBJ1-5 | few | TRBV6-6 | TGTGCCAGCAGTTCGGGGACAGGGGTTCAGCCCCAGCATTTT | CASSSGTGVQPQHF
TRBD2 | TRBJ2-1 | many | TRBV6-1 | TGTGCCAGCAGTGTAGGACTAGCGGGGGGGCGAAGGGGCTACAATGAGCAGTTCTTC | CASSVGLAGGRRGYNEQFF
NA | TRBJ2-3 | many | TRBV11-2 | TGTGCCAGCAGCCTCCTTGCAGATACGCAGTATTTT | CASSLLADTQYF
TRBD2 | TRBJ2-3 | NA | TRBV28 | TGTGCCAGCAGCCCCACGGTGCAGCGGGGGCTCACAGATACGCAGTATTTT | CASSPTVQRGLTDTQYF
TRBD2 | TRBJ2-1 | NA | TRBV6-6 | TGTGCCAGTTCAATCGGCGGGAGGGGCCCTTACAATGAGCAGTTCTTC | CASSIGGRGPYNEQFF
TRBD1 | TRBJ1-5 | many | TRBV28 | TGTGCCAGCAGCCAGACAGGGAGAGGGAGCAATCAGCCCCAGCATTTT | CASSQTGRGSNQPQHF
NA | TRBJ2-7 | NA | TRBV7-9 | TGTGCCAGCAGCCCGTCCGCGGGGTACGAGCAGTACTTC | CASSPSAGYEQYF
NA | TRBJ2-3 | few | TRBV4-1 | TGCGCCAGCAGCCAATCACTGGGAAGCACAGATACGCAGTATTTT | CASSQSLGSTDTQYF
NA | TRBJ1-2 | NA | TRBV19 | TGTGCCAGTAGCGGTCTTCAGAATAACTATGGCTACACCTTC | CASSGLQNNYGYTF
NA | TRBJ2-7 | NA | TRBV7-9 | TGTGCCAGCAGCTTAGTTCCCCAGCCAGAGCAGTACTTC | CASSLVPQPEQYF